A single TCR beta chain is shown here with its context. Germline CDR1 GTSNPN, CDR2 SVGIG (reference sequence). Trimming cost V 3 bases and J 3 bases, with 8 bases left between them. There are 12 residues in the CDR3. These data are taken from a study of molecular identifiers for immune sequencing clone quantification. MiXCR, applied by TCRdb to the PCR reads, yields one record per CDR3 protein. The repertoire holds about 320,000 distinct CDR3 sequences, with 24% as singletons. Libraries for naive CD8 T cells, which were made from approximately 20,000 to 1,000,000 sorted cells, drew on 10%, 30% or 50% of the RNA.

The rearrangement links TRBV30 to TRBJ1-1; D is ambiguous. The source is a human donor in good health. Some libraries in this study had Jurkat cell RNA spiked in. The sample was naive CD8+ T cells from blood, with Jurkat cell RNA spiked in. The subset was: FACS-sorted CD8+CD4-CCR7+CD45RA+ naive T cells. DNA of the CDR3: TGTGCCTGGAGGCCTTGGGACACTGAAGCTTTCTTT. It encodes CAWRPWDTEAFF.